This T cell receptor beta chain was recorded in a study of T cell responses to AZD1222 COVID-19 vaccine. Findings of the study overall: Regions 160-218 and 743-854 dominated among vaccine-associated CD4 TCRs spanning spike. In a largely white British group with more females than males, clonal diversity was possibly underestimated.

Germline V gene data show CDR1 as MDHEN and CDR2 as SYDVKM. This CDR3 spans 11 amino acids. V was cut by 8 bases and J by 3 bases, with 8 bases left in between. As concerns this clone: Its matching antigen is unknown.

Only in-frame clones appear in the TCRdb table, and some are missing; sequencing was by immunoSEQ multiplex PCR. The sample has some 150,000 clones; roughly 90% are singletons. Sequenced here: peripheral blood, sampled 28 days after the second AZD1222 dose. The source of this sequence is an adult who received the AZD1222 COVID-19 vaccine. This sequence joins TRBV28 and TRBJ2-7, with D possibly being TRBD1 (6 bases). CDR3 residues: CASGGNYEQYF. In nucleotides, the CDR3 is TGTGCCAGCGGGGGCAACTACGAGCAGTACTTC.